This entry lists 2 T cell receptor beta chains sequenced from one sample in a study of STAT5B mutations in CD4+ large granular lymphocyte leukemia. Sequenced by immunoSEQ multiplex PCR; TCRdb stores in-frame clones only, minus some. Among around 50,000 clones listed, roughly 84% were seen once. Input material: CD4+ T cells from blood buffy coats. The receptor source for this set is a human donor in good health.

A few counts support this clone. This rearrangement joins TRBV13 to TRBJ2-7; D is possibly TRBD1 (5 bases). This CDR3 comprises 20 residues. Germline CDR1 PRHDT, CDR2 FYEKMQ (reference sequence). V lost 4 bases, J lost 3 bases, and 31 bases lay in between. In DNA, the CDR3 is TGTGCCAGCAGCTCATTAATAGGGTCCCAGGGTTCTGGTGGGATCTACGAGCAGTACTTC. Translated, it gives CASSSLIGSQGSGGIYEQYF.

The CDR3 reads CASSLWGPSSYEQYF. CDR3 in DNA: TGTGCCAGCAGTTTATGGGGGCCTAGCTCCTACGAGCAGTACTTC. This chain connects TRBV28 to TRBJ2-7; maybe TRBD1 (5 bases). Germline V lookup: CDR1 MDHEN, CDR2 SYDVKM. V was trimmed by 0 bases and J by 0 bases, leaving 9 bases between them. The CDR3 loop spans 15 amino acids. Looking up the rest from reference TRBV28 and TRBJ2-7 gives the full variable domain: DVKVTQSSRYLVKRTGEKVFLECVQDMDHENMFWYRQDPGLGLRLIYFSYDVKMKEKGDIPEGYSVSREKKERFSLILESASTNQTSMYLCASSLWGPSSYEQYFGPGTRLTVT.